A single sample gave rise to the 27 T cell receptor beta chains below, sequenced in a study of shared clonotypes between healthy human individuals. Terminally differentiated effector memory CD45RA+ cells were excluded by CCR7 positive selection of CD45RO-negative cells. Profiling relied on immunoSEQ multiplex PCR, and the TCRdb table lists in-frame clones only, not all of them. The repertoire has about 1.9 million clones, 93% of them found once; the top ten carry less than 2%. Input material: naive CD8+ T cells from PBMCs. The source of these receptors is a man aged 18-30 years in good health. Some clones in this sample may be carry-over from other donors' samples.

The chain has TRBV7-2 and TRBJ2-3; D perhaps matches TRBD2 (5 bases). Per germline, CDR1 SGHTA and CDR2 FQGNSA. V lost 2 bases and J lost 1, with 13 bases in between. The CDR3 covers 16 residues. This CDR3 is CASSLWPSLRTDTQYF. The CDR3 DNA sequence: TGTGCCAGCAGCTTATGGCCTAGCTTACGCACAGATACGCAGTATTTT.

V gene TRBV5-4 combines with J gene TRBJ1-3, with D perhaps matching TRBD1 (5 bases). Trimming stripped 2 bases from V and 4 bases from J, with 10 bases between. CDR3 length: 14 residues. Per germline, CDR1 SGHNT and CDR2 YYREEE (reference sequence). In nucleotides, the CDR3 is TGTGCCAGCAGCTTTACGGGGGGAGGAAACACCATATATTTT. The encoded protein is CASSFTGGGNTIYF.

The J gene is TRBJ2-7, the V gene TRBV7-9; D unresolved. This CDR3 contains 15 residues. Germline V CDR1 and CDR2: SEHNR, FQNEAQ (reference sequence). Trimming stripped 1 base from V and 5 bases from J, with 15 bases between. Here the CDR3 DNA reads TGTGCCAGCAGCTTAGTGGACCGGCCTGGGGACGAGCAGTACTTC. As protein: CASSLVDRPGDEQYF.

The gene calls are TRBV7-8 and TRBJ2-7, with D unclear. This CDR3 spans 11 amino acids. V was trimmed by 3 bases and J by 4 bases, leaving 4 bases between them. The germline CDR1 and CDR2 sequences are SGHVS and FQNEAQ. The CDR3 DNA is TGTGCCAGCAGCTTCCGGTACGAGCAGTACTTC. Amino acids: CASSFRYEQYF.

V and J are TRBV27 and TRBJ1-4; D is undetermined. The CDR3 sequence is 14 residues long. The germline V gene has CDR1 MNHEY and CDR2 SMNVEV (reference sequence). V was cut by 6 bases and J by 6 bases, with 14 bases left in between. CDR3 sequence reads: CASSQIPLHEKLFF. The CDR3 DNA reads as TGTGCCAGCAGCCAGATTCCGCTTCATGAAAAACTGTTTTTT.

The V call is TRBV5-1, the J call TRBJ2-5; the match to TRBD1 covers 8 bases. CDR1 and CDR2 from the germline V gene are SGHRS and YFSETQ. Trimming removed 2 bases from V and 4 bases from J; junction bases left unmatched: 10. There are 16 residues in the CDR3. The DNA for the CDR3 is TGCGCCAGCAGCTTCCGGTCGACAGGGGTCCGAGAGACCCAGTACTTC. It translates to CASSFRSTGVRETQYF.

A single count supports this clone. The chain uses TRBV19 and TRBJ2-1, with 9 bases fitting TRBD2. J lost 9 bases, V lost 6 bases, and 12 bases had no gene match. The CDR3 runs 15 residues. Germline V gene lookup returns CDR1 LNHDA and CDR2 SQIVND (reference sequence). The CDR3 protein is CASRLAGSEYVEQFF. The CDR3 DNA is TGTGCCAGTAGGCTAGCGGGGTCGGAATATGTTGAGCAGTTCTTC.

The V call is TRBV2, the J call TRBJ2-7; D remains unclear. Per the germline V gene, CDR1 is SNHLY and CDR2 is FYNNEI. Trimming shortened V by 1 base and J by 4 bases, and 8 bases separated the two germline ends. The CDR3 has 13 amino acids. The CDR3 sequence: CASSEVSGYEQYF. The CDR3 DNA follows: TGTGCCAGCAGTGAAGTTAGTGGTTACGAGCAGTACTTC.

V is TRBV28 and J is TRBJ2-3; 7 nucleotides match TRBD1. Losses at the gene ends were 5 bases for V and 1 base for J; bases not matched to a gene: 12. In germline, CDR1 is MDHEN, CDR2 SYDVKM. There are 17 residues in the CDR3. The CDR3 here is CASSPPRVGTGTDTQYF. In DNA form, the CDR3 reads TGTGCCAGCAGTCCGCCCCGGGTAGGGACAGGCACAGATACGCAGTATTTT.

In regard to this clone: In the same sample, other DNA sequences code for this CDR3. This chain links TRBV6-5 with TRBJ1-5; D is uncertain. The V end lost 5 bases, the J end lost 0 bases, and 8 bases lay between the germline ends. This CDR3 spans 14 amino acids. Per germline, CDR1 MNHEY and CDR2 SVGAGI. The CDR3 DNA reads TGTGCCAGCAGTCTCGGAGATAGCAATCAGCCCCAGCATTTT. It specifies CASSLGDSNQPQHF.

V gene TRBV5-1 combines with J gene TRBJ2-7; 9 bases align to TRBD2. The CDR3 contains 16 residues. The germline V gene has CDR1 SGHRS and CDR2 YFSETQ. The junction had 10 bases not matched to a gene; V was cut back by 4 bases and J by 2 bases. CDR3 coding DNA: TGCGCCAGCAGCCAGTTCCCGGGACTAGCAGCCTACGAGCAGTACTTC. This translates into CASSQFPGLAAYEQYF.

Regarding this clone: The same CDR3 is also encoded by other DNA sequences in this sample. This chain connects TRBV4-1 to TRBJ2-1, with no clear D. Germline V gene sequence: CDR1 MGHRA, CDR2 YSYEKL. The CDR3 has 13 amino acids. V dropped 1 base and J dropped 7 bases, with 8 bases sitting between them. The CDR3 DNA reads as TGCGCCAGCAGCCAAGTTGGTCGAAATGAGCAGTTCTTC. Translated: CASSQVGRNEQFF.

V gene TRBV4-3 combines with J gene TRBJ1-3, with unresolved D. CDR1 is LGHNA, CDR2 YSLEER, per germline. V was clipped by 1 base and J by 2 bases, with 9 bases between them. The CDR3 totals 15 residues. The CDR3 DNA sequence: TGCGCCAGCAGCCAAGCCCCAAATGCTGGAAACACCATATATTTT. Amino acids: CASSQAPNAGNTIYF.

This clone turned up a few times. The rearrangement links TRBV7-9 to TRBJ1-2; D call uncertain. V was cut by 5 bases and J by 6 bases, with 10 bases left in between. Germline loops: CDR1 SEHNR, CDR2 FQNEAQ (reference sequence). The CDR3 is 12 amino acids. CDR3 coding DNA: TGTGCCAGCAGCCCCTGGACGGATGGCTACACCTTC. It yields the protein CASSPWTDGYTF. The full variable domain, completed using reference TRBV7-9 and TRBJ1-2, is DTGVSQNPRHKITKRGQNVTFRCDPISEHNRLYWYRQTLGQGPEFLTYFQNEAQLEKSRLLSDRFSAERPKGSFSTLEIQRTEQGDSAMYLCASSPWTDGYTFGSGTRLTVV.

J is TRBJ1-2 and V is TRBV19; D is undetermined. This CDR3 has 15 residues. The germline CDR1 and CDR2 sequences are LNHDA and SQIVND (reference sequence). V gave up 10 bases and J gave up 2 bases, with 20 bases separating them. The DNA for the CDR3 is TGTGCCACCCACCCTACCCCCGGCTTGAACTATGGCTACACCTTC. Translation: CATHPTPGLNYGYTF.

V gene TRBV28 combines with J gene TRBJ2-7; 8 nucleotides line up with TRBD1. The CDR3 covers 15 residues. Germline CDR1 is MDHEN and CDR2 is SYDVKM. The ends lost 2 bases at V and 5 bases at J; junction bases unmatched: 8. DNA for the CDR3: TGTGCCAGCAGTTTAGGACAGGGCAATATCCACGAGCAGTACTTC. This codes for CASSLGQGNIHEQYF.

This clone was detected once. The chain combines TRBV29-1 with TRBJ1-2; no clear D gene. The ends were cut back, 4 bases at V and 3 bases at J, with 15 bases in the middle. Germline values: CDR1 SQVTM, CDR2 ANQGSEA. The CDR3 covers 14 residues. The CDR3 DNA reads TGCAGCGTTGTCGTTCCAGACCCTTACTATGGCTACACCTTC. Amino acid sequence: CSVVVPDPYYGYTF. Full variable domain (missing parts from reference TRBV29-1 and TRBJ1-2): SAVISQKPSRDICQRGTSLTIQCQVDSQVTMMFWYRQQPGQSLTLIATANQGSEATYESGFVIDKFPISRPNLTFSTLTVSNMSPEDSSIYLCSVVVPDPYYGYTFGSGTRLTVV.

The chain uses TRBV27 and TRBJ2-1; 7 bases agree with TRBD1. Trimming removed 4 bases from V and 8 bases from J; junction bases left unmatched: 11. This CDR3 has 15 amino acids. Germline lookup yields CDR1 MNHEY and CDR2 SMNVEV (reference sequence). The CDR3 DNA follows: TGTGCCAGCAGTTCTCGGGAAGGGGGCAGGGATGAGCAGTTCTTC. Its translation is CASSSREGGRDEQFF.

The chain uses TRBV7-8 and TRBJ1-2, with a tentative D call TRBD1 (5 bases). CDR1 and CDR2 (germline): SGHVS, FQNEAQ. This CDR3 comprises 13 residues. V was trimmed by 5 bases and J by 6 bases, leaving 13 bases between them. The CDR3 sequence is CASSLRVADGYTF. In DNA form, the CDR3 reads TGTGCCAGCAGCCTCAGGGTGGCGGATGGCTACACCTTC. The full variable domain, in which reference TRBV7-8 and TRBJ1-2 provide the parts outside the CDR3, is GAGVSQSPRYKVAKRGQDVALRCDPISGHVSLFWYQQALGQGPEFLTYFQNEAQLDKSGLPSDRFFAERPEGSVSTLKIQRTQQEDSAVYLCASSLRVADGYTFGSGTRLTVV.

The chain couples TRBV7-2 to TRBJ1-5; D is perhaps TRBD1 (6 bases). The CDR3 runs to 12 residues. The germline CDR1 and CDR2 sequences are SGHTA and FQGNSA. V was pared by 8 bases and J by 8 bases, with 13 bases between. Written as DNA, the CDR3 is TGTGCCAGCGGGGGACAAAGGAAGCCCCAGCATTTT. Translated, it gives CASGGQRKPQHF.

The chain is built from TRBV6-5 and TRBJ2-5; TRBD1 agrees at 8 bases. After removal of 8 bases from V and 9 bases from J, the junction contained 11 bases not matched to a gene. Germline values: CDR1 MNHEY, CDR2 SVGAGI. This CDR3 spans 13 amino acids. The CDR3: CASATGERHAQYF. The CDR3 coding sequence is TGTGCCAGCGCGACAGGGGAACGGCACGCCCAGTACTTC.

The V and J genes are TRBV27 and TRBJ2-5; D uncertain. The CDR3 length is 14 residues. With 6 bases removed from V and 3 bases from J, the gap between germline ends came to 14 bases. Germline V gene lookup returns CDR1 MNHEY and CDR2 SMNVEV (reference sequence). The CDR3 loop is CASSPGAPEETQYF. In DNA form, the CDR3 reads TGTGCCAGCAGCCCAGGAGCACCAGAAGAGACCCAGTACTTC.

CDR3 bases: TGCGCCAGCAGGCAGGGGGGGAGCGACACTGAAGCTTTCTTT. Protein sequence: CASRQGGSDTEAFF. This chain joins TRBV5-1 and TRBJ1-1; 7 positions agree with TRBD1. The CDR3 runs 14 residues. J was trimmed by 3 bases and V by 5 bases; bases with no gene match: 7. From germline, CDR1 is SGHRS and CDR2 YFSETQ.

J is TRBJ1-2 and V is TRBV28; TRBD1 is a possible D gene (5 bases). Germline lookup yields CDR1 MDHEN and CDR2 SYDVKM. CDR3 size: 14 residues. V lost 5 bases and J 3 bases, leaving 13 bases between the germline ends. DNA for the CDR3: TGTGCCAGCAGTCCTCCGGGGACGCACTATGGCTACACCTTC. Its protein is CASSPPGTHYGYTF.

The chain combines TRBV5-1 with TRBJ1-1; D call uncertain. Trimming stripped 1 base from V and 0 bases from J, with 10 bases between. Germline lookup yields CDR1 SGHRS and CDR2 YFSETQ. The CDR3 spans 15 residues. DNA of the CDR3: TGCGCCAGCAGCTTGCCGGAAGCTATGAACACTGAAGCTTTCTTT. Encoded protein: CASSLPEAMNTEAFF.

The chain links TRBV28 to TRBJ1-1, with unresolved D. The ends were cut back, 2 bases at V and 3 bases at J, with 16 bases in the middle. The CDR3 is 16 residues long. Germline-derived CDR1 and CDR2 are MDHEN and SYDVKM. The CDR3 protein is CASSLIAALRHTEAFF. CDR3 coding DNA: TGTGCCAGCAGTTTAATTGCAGCCCTACGCCACACTGAAGCTTTCTTT.

V gene TRBV9 combines with J gene TRBJ2-2, with a possible D match to TRBD1 (5 bases). V lost 0 bases and J lost 5, with 11 bases in between. CDR3 length equals 15 residues. Germline V gene sequence: CDR1 SGDLS, CDR2 YYNGEE. The CDR3 protein is CASSVVGVGTGELFF. DNA for the CDR3: TGTGCCAGCAGCGTAGTAGGGGTTGGGACCGGGGAGCTGTTTTTT. The full variable domain, rest sourced from reference TRBV9 and TRBJ2-2, is DSGVTQTPKHLITATGQRVTLRCSPRSGDLSVYWYQQSLDQGLQFLIQYYNGEERAKGNILERFSAQQFPDLHSELNLSSLELGDSALYFCASSVVGVGTGELFFGEGSRLTVL.